These 9 T cell receptor beta chains came from one sample sequenced in a study of cytomegalovirus exposure and HLA in healthy donors. Clones were read by immunoSEQ multiplex PCR, and TCRdb kept only the in-frame ones, dropping some. The sample lists about 200,000 clones, 65% to 90% seen once, with 13% in the top ten. The specimen was PBMCs. Receptors were obtained from a woman aged 25 to 39 in good health and CMV-seropositive.

About this clone itself: One junction end does not reproduce the germline sequence, and a read error may be involved. The chain is built from TRBV2 and TRBJ2-3, with TRBD2 matching over 9 bases. Germline CDR1 and CDR2: SNHLY and FYNNEI. The CDR3 spans 13 residues. The CDR3 loop reads CASSEVYEAGGDF. The DNA of the CDR3 is TGTGCCAGCAGTGAAGTATATGAGGCGGGAGGGGATTTT.

This chain links TRBV29-1 with TRBJ2-3, with 10 bases matching TRBD2. Germline V gene data show CDR1 as SQVTM and CDR2 as ANQGSEA. After removal of 7 bases from V and 4 bases from J, the junction contained 8 bases not matched to a gene. The CDR3 is made up of 14 amino acids. This chain's CDR3 is CSASSGSVSDTQYF. For the CDR3, the DNA is TGCAGCGCCTCTAGCGGGAGTGTATCAGATACGCAGTATTTT.

A single count supports this clone. The J gene is TRBJ2-5, the V gene TRBV29-1, with TRBD1 matching 7 bases. The CDR3 is 14 amino acids. Germline CDR1 SQVTM, CDR2 ANQGSEA. V shed 5 bases, J shed 0 bases, and the junction held 6 bases outside the gene matches. The CDR3 here is CSVQRGPYQETQYF. The CDR3 DNA reads as TGCAGCGTTCAGAGGGGGCCGTACCAAGAGACCCAGTACTTC.

The DNA for the CDR3 is TGTGCCAGCAGCGTAAGCGTCAGGGCTCTATCTGGCACAGATACGCAGTATTTT. Translating gives CASSVSVRALSGTDTQYF. The chain uses TRBV9 and TRBJ2-3, with D tentatively TRBD1 (5 bases). The CDR3 is 18 residues long. V lost 1 base and J 1 base, leaving 19 bases between the germline ends. Germline CDR1 is SGDLS and CDR2 is YYNGEE.

V is TRBV19 and J is TRBJ2-1; 10 bases line up with TRBD2. The CDR3 extends over 17 amino acids. J lost 1 base, V lost 5 bases, and 8 bases had no gene match. The germline V gene encodes CDR1 LNHDA and CDR2 SQIVND (reference sequence). CDR3 sequence (DNA): TGTGCCAGTAGTTCCCGGGCTAGCGGGAGTTCCTACAATGAGCAGTTCTTC. Encoded protein: CASSSRASGSSYNEQFF.

This rearrangement joins TRBV5-1 to TRBJ1-1; 9 positions agree with TRBD1. V was clipped by 0 bases and J by 9 bases; unmatched bases: 6. This CDR3 has 14 amino acids. The germline V gene encodes CDR1 SGHRS and CDR2 YFSETQ. This CDR3 is CASSLGDRDYQAFF. The CDR3 bases are TGCGCCAGCAGCTTGGGGGACAGGGACTATCAAGCTTTCTTT.

The table lists this clone with a few counts. The CDR3: CAWSGQGAWVYTF. The CDR3 DNA sequence: TGTGCCTGGAGCGGCCAGGGGGCTTGGGTCTACACCTTC. The gene calls are TRBV30 and TRBJ1-2; 8 nucleotides line up with TRBD1. V was clipped by 3 bases and J by 10 bases; unmatched bases: 10. The CDR3 is made up of 13 amino acids. Germline V gene data show CDR1 as GTSNPN and CDR2 as SVGIG (reference sequence).

V and J are TRBV14 and TRBJ1-1; 8 bases match TRBD1. The J segment lost 2 bases and the V segment lost 1 base, leaving 9 bases of the junction unmatched. The CDR3 is 17 amino acids. Germline assignment: CDR1 SGHDN and CDR2 FVKESK. CDR3 amino acids: CASSQGSGQGVNTEAFF. In DNA form, the CDR3 reads TGTGCCAGCAGCCAAGGGAGCGGACAGGGAGTCAACACTGAAGCTTTCTTT.

The chain recombines TRBV25-1 with TRBJ2-5, with no clear D. V was shortened by 6 bases and J by 2 bases, with 4 bases between the two germline ends. From germline, CDR1 is MGHDK and CDR2 SYGVNS. CDR3 length equals 11 residues. CDR3 region: CASSGQETQYF. The CDR3 bases are TGTGCCAGCAGCGGGCAAGAGACCCAGTACTTC.